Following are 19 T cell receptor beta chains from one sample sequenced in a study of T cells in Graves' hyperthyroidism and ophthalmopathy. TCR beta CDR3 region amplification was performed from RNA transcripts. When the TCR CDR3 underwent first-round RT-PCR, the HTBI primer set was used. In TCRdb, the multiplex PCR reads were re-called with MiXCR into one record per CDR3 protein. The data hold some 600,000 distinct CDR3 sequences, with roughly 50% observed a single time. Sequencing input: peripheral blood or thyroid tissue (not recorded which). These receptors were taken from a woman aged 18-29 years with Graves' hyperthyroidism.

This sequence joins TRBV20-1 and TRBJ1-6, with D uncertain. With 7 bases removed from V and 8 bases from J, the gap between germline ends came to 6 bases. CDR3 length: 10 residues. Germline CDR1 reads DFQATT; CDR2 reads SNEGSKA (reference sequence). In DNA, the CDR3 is TGCAGTGGTTGGGATTCACCCCTCCACTTT. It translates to CSGWDSPLHF.

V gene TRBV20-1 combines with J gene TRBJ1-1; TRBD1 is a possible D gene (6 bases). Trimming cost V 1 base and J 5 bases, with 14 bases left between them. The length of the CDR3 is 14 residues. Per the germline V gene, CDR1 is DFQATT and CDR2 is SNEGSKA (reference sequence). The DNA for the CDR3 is TGCAGTGCTAGAGGATGGGTACAGGGTACTGAAGCTTTCTTT. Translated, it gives CSARGWVQGTEAFF.

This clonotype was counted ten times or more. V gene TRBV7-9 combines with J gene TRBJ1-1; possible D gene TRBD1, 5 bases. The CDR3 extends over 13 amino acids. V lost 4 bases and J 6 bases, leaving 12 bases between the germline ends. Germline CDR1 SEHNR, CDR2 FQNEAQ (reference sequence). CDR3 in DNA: TGTGCCAGCAGCTCCAGGAGGGGCGCTGAAGCTTTCTTT. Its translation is CASSSRRGAEAFF.

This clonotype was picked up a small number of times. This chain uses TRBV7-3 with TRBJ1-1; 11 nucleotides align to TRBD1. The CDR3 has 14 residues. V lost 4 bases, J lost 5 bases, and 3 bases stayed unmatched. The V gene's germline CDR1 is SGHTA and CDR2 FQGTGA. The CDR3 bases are TGTGCCAGCAGCTGGACAGGGGGCGGGACTGAAGCTTTCTTT. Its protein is CASSWTGGGTEAFF.

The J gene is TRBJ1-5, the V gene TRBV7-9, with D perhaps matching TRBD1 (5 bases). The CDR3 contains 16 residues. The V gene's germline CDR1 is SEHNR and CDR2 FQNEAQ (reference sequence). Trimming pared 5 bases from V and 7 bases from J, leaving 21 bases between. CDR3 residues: CASSQEGWGEGQPQHF. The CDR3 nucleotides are TGTGCCAGCAGCCAAGAGGGTTGGGGGGAAGGCCAGCCCCAGCATTTT. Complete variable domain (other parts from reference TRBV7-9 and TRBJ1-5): DTGVSQNPRHKITKRGQNVTFRCDPISEHNRLYWYRQTLGQGPEFLTYFQNEAQLEKSRLLSDRFSAERPKGSFSTLEIQRTEQGDSAMYLCASSQEGWGEGQPQHFGDGTRLSIL.

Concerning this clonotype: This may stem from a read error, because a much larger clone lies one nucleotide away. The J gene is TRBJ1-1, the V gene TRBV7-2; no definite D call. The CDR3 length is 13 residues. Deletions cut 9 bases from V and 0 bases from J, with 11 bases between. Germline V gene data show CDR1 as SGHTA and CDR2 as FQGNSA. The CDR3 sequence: CASSIQMNTEAFF. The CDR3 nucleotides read TGTGCCAGTAGTATCCAGATGAACACTGAAGCTTTCTTT.

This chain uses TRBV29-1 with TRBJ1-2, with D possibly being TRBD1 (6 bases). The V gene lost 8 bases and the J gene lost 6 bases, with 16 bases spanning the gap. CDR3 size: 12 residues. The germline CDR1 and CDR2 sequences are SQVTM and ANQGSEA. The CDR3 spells CSLLSGADGYTF. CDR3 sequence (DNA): TGCAGCCTTCTCTCGGGGGCCGATGGCTACACCTTC.

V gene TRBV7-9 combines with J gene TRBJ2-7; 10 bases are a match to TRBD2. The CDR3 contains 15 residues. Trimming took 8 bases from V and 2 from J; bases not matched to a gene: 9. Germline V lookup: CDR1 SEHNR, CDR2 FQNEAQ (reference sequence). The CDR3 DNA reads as TGTGCCAGCTCACCGGGACTAGCGCATACCTACGAGCAGTACTTC. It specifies CASSPGLAHTYEQYF.

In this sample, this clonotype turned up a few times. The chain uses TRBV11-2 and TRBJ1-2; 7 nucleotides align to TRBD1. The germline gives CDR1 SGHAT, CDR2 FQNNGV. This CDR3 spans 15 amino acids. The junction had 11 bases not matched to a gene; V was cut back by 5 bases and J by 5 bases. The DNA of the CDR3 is TGTGCCAGCAGCCAAGGGTCAACAGGGGTGTATGGCTACACCTTC. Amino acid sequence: CASSQGSTGVYGYTF.

CDR3 residues: CASSMTSGTGELFF. The CDR3 nucleotides are TGTGCCAGCAGTATGACTAGCGGCACCGGGGAGCTGTTTTTT. The rearrangement uses TRBV7-8 and TRBJ2-2; 9 bases match TRBD2. V trimming: 6 bases; J trimming: 4 bases; junction bases outside the gene matches: 3. This CDR3 contains 14 residues. The germline CDR1 and CDR2 sequences are SGHVS and FQNEAQ.

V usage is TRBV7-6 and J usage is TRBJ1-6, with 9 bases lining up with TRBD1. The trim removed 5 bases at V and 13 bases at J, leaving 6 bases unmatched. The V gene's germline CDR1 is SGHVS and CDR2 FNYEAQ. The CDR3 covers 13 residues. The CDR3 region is CASSQKQGAPLHF. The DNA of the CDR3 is TGTGCCAGCAGCCAGAAACAGGGGGCTCCCCTCCACTTT.

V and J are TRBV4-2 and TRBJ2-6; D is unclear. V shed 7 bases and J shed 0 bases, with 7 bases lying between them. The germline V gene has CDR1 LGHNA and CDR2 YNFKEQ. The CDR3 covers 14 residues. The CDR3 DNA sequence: TGTGCCAGCACCACAGCCTCTGGGGCCAACGTCCTGACTTTC. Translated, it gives CASTTASGANVLTF.

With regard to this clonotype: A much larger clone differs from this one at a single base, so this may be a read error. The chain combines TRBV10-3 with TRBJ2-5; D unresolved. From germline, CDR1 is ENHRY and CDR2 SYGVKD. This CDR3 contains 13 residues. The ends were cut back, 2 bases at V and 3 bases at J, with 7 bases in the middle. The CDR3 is CAISESVKETQYF. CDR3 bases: TGTGCCATCAGTGAGAGTGTGAAAGAGACCCAGTACTTC.

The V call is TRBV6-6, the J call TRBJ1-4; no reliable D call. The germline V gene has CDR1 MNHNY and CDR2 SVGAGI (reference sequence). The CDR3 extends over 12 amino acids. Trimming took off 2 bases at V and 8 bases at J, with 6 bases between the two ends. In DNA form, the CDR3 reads TGTGCCAGCAGTTACGGTCAGGAAAAACTGTTTTTT. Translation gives CASSYGQEKLFF.

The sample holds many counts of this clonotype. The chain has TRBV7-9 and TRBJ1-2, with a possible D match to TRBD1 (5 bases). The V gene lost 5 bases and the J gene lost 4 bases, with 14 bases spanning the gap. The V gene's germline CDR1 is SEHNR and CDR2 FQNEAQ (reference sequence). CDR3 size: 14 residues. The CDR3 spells CASSLTGVGYGYTF. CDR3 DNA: TGTGCCAGCAGCCTGACGGGGGTAGGCTATGGCTACACCTTC.

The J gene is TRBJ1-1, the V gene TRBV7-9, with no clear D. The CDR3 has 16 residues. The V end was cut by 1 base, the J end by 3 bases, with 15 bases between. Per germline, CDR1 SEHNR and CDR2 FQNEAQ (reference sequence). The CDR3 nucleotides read TGTGCCAGCAGCTTAGGGAGCGGGAGGCTGGACACTGAAGCTTTCTTT. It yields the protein CASSLGSGRLDTEAFF. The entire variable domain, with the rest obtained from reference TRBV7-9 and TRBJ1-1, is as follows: DTGVSQNPRHKITKRGQNVTFRCDPISEHNRLYWYRQTLGQGPEFLTYFQNEAQLEKSRLLSDRFSAERPKGSFSTLEIQRTEQGDSAMYLCASSLGSGRLDTEAFFGQGTRLTVV.

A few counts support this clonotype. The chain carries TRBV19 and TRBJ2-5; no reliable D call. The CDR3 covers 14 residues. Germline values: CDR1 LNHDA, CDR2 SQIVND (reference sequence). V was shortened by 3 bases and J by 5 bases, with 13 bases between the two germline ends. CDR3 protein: CASSIGHLGETQYF. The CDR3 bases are TGTGCCAGTAGTATCGGGCACCTCGGTGAGACCCAGTACTTC.

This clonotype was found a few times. CDR3 in amino acids: CASSQANPTYEQYF. The CDR3 region has the DNA TGTGCCAGCAGCCAAGCCAACCCAACCTACGAGCAGTACTTC. V usage is TRBV7-9 and J usage is TRBJ2-7; no firm D call. This CDR3 spans 14 amino acids. V was shortened by 5 bases and J by 2 bases, with 13 bases between the two germline ends. Germline-derived CDR1 and CDR2 are SEHNR and FQNEAQ (reference sequence).

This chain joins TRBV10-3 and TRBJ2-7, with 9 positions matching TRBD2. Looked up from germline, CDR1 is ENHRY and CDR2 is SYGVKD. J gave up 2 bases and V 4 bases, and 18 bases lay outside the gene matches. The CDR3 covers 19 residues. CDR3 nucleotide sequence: TGTGCCATCAGTGTGATTTCGGACGGAGCTAGCGGGGCGACCTACGAGCAGTACTTC. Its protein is CAISVISDGASGATYEQYF.